The 17 T cell receptor beta chains below come from one sample, sequenced in a study of cytomegalovirus exposure and HLA in healthy donors. Some clones are missing from TCRdb's copy, which holds only in-frame ones; the method was immunoSEQ multiplex PCR. Altogether around 70,000 clones are present, 90% to 95% being singletons, with the ten largest covering around 3.2%. Sequenced material: PBMCs. All receptors come from a young man in good health and CMV-seronegative.

The rearrangement uses TRBV6-1 and TRBJ1-2; no reliable D call. The CDR3 is made up of 13 amino acids. V gave up 8 bases and J gave up 2 bases, with 12 bases separating them. Germline CDR1 MNHNS, CDR2 SASEGT. The CDR3 spells CASEGGLNYGYTF. In DNA form, the CDR3 reads TGTGCCAGCGAGGGAGGACTAAACTATGGCTACACCTTC.

The chain recombines TRBV29-1 with TRBJ2-5, with D perhaps TRBD2 (7 bases). The CDR3 covers 15 residues. Between the trimmed V and J ends, which lost 3 bases and 4 bases, there was a span of 18 bases. The germline CDR1 and CDR2 sequences are SQVTM and ANQGSEA. The CDR3 nucleotides read TGCAGCGTTGAGGGCCGCAGGGGAGGGGGAGAGACCCAGTACTTC. It specifies CSVEGRRGGGETQYF.

This clone was detected only once. The rearrangement uses TRBV6-6 and TRBJ1-1, with D perhaps TRBD1 (6 bases). CDR1 is MNHNY, CDR2 SVGAGI, per germline (reference sequence). This CDR3 contains 14 residues. V shed 7 bases and J shed 0 bases, with 12 bases lying between them. CDR3 protein: CASTSQGMNTEAFF. The CDR3 DNA is TGTGCCAGCACCTCACAGGGAATGAACACTGAAGCTTTCTTT.

The rearrangement links TRBV19 to TRBJ2-1, with unresolved D. Germline V gene data show CDR1 as LNHDA and CDR2 as SQIVND (reference sequence). Trimming pared 3 bases from V and 8 bases from J, leaving 8 bases between. This CDR3 is built from 12 residues. CDR3 in amino acids: CASSIPSDEQFF. In DNA form, the CDR3 reads TGTGCCAGTAGTATTCCCAGCGATGAGCAGTTCTTC.

The chain joins TRBV9 to TRBJ2-2; D ambiguous. V lost 4 bases and J 1 base, leaving 5 bases between the germline ends. CDR3 length: 13 amino acids. Germline values: CDR1 SGDLS, CDR2 YYNGEE. The CDR3 DNA reads TGTGCCAGCAGCCCATTGAACACCGGGGAGCTGTTTTTT. Translated: CASSPLNTGELFF.

The V and J genes are TRBV23-1 and TRBJ1-1, with D tentatively TRBD1 (5 bases). TRBV23-1 is marked as an open reading frame, function uncertain. This CDR3 comprises 12 residues. V dropped 8 bases and J dropped 3 bases, with 10 bases sitting between them. The CDR3 sequence: CASPRGDTEAFF. CDR3 DNA sequence: TGCGCCAGCCCGCGGGGGGACACTGAAGCTTTCTTT.

The V gene is TRBV7-8, the J gene TRBJ2-5; D is uncertain. The CDR3 consists of 14 residues. Germline lookup yields CDR1 SGHVS and CDR2 FQNEAQ. V was cut by 5 bases and J by 2 bases, with 12 bases left in between. CDR3 coding DNA: TGTGCCAGCAGCGCTCAACTGATACAAGAGACCCAGTACTTC. It translates to CASSAQLIQETQYF.

This clone was seen a few times. The chain employs TRBV11-2 and TRBJ2-7; D is possibly TRBD1 (6 bases). V gave up 6 bases and J gave up 1 base, with 19 bases separating them. Germline V gene lookup returns CDR1 SGHAT and CDR2 FQNNGV. The CDR3 sequence is 16 residues long. CDR3 in amino acids: CASSYHGDKLSYEQYF. CDR3 DNA: TGTGCCAGCAGTTATCACGGGGACAAATTATCCTACGAGCAGTACTTC. The whole variable domain, remainder taken from reference TRBV11-2 and TRBJ2-7, is EAGVAQSPRYKIIEKRQSVAFWCNPISGHATLYWYQQILGQGPKLLIQFQNNGVVDDSQLPKDRFSAERLKGVDSTLKIQPAKLEDSAVYLCASSYHGDKLSYEQYFGPGTRLTVT.

The chain employs TRBV28 and TRBJ1-2, with a weak D call TRBD1 (6 bases). Looked up from germline, CDR1 is MDHEN and CDR2 is SYDVKM. V was shortened by 6 bases and J by 7 bases, with 12 bases between the two germline ends. The CDR3 runs 12 residues. CDR3 coding DNA: TGTGCCAGCAGGCGGACAGTCGTTGGCTACACCTTC. It translates to CASRRTVVGYTF.

The V and J genes are TRBV28 and TRBJ2-7; TRBD1 aligns across 7 bases. Germline trimming cut 7 bases from V and 3 bases from J; bases unmatched to any gene: 3. The CDR3 contains 12 residues. Per the germline V gene, CDR1 is MDHEN and CDR2 is SYDVKM. CDR3 sequence (DNA): TGTGCCAGCAAGCAGGGGGTCTACGAGCAGTACTTC. Protein product: CASKQGVYEQYF.

The chain combines TRBV11-3 with TRBJ2-1; D possibly corresponds to TRBD2 (5 bases). Germline V gives CDR1 SGHNT, CDR2 YENEEA. Trimming took 0 bases from V and 10 from J, leaving 10 bases between them. The CDR3 length is 13 residues. In DNA form, the CDR3 reads TGTGCCAGCAGCTTAGATGTTTTAGCGGAGCAGTTCTTC. Translated: CASSLDVLAEQFF.

The rearrangement links TRBV19 to TRBJ1-2, with D maybe TRBD1 (5 bases). The CDR3 runs 17 residues. Germline values: CDR1 LNHDA, CDR2 SQIVND (reference sequence). The V end lost 5 bases, the J end lost 1 base, and 20 bases lay between the germline ends. CDR3 nucleotides: TGTGCCAGTAGTCCCCCCCAAGGAGGGGTCTTTAACTATGGCTACACCTTC. Translating it yields CASSPPQGGVFNYGYTF. Full variable domain (missing parts from reference TRBV19 and TRBJ1-2): DGGITQSPKYLFRKEGQNVTLSCEQNLNHDAMYWYRQDPGQGLRLIYYSQIVNDFQKGDIAEGYSVSREKKESFPLTVTSAQKNPTAFYLCASSPPQGGVFNYGYTFGSGTRLTVV.

The chain has TRBV19 and TRBJ1-5; possible D gene TRBD1, 6 bases. CDR3 size: 12 residues. The V gene's germline CDR1 is LNHDA and CDR2 SQIVND (reference sequence). Trimming took off 7 bases at V and 6 bases at J, with 10 bases between the two ends. CDR3 amino acids: CASKRGGQPQHF. Here the CDR3 DNA reads TGTGCCAGTAAAAGGGGGGGTCAGCCCCAGCATTTT. Based on the CDR3 plus reference TRBV19 and TRBJ1-5, the full variable domain is DGGITQSPKYLFRKEGQNVTLSCEQNLNHDAMYWYRQDPGQGLRLIYYSQIVNDFQKGDIAEGYSVSREKKESFPLTVTSAQKNPTAFYLCASKRGGQPQHFGDGTRLSIL.

The chain links TRBV30 to TRBJ1-5; D call uncertain. Germline CDR1 and CDR2: GTSNPN and SVGIG (reference sequence). The CDR3 sequence is 15 residues long. V lost 0 bases to trimming and J lost 0 bases, with 9 bases between them. In nucleotides, the CDR3 is TGTGCCTGGAGTGTAGGAGTTTATAGCAATCAGCCCCAGCATTTT. As protein: CAWSVGVYSNQPQHF. The variable domain in full, completed from reference TRBV30 and TRBJ1-5, reads SQTIHQWPATLVQPVGSPLSLECTVEGTSNPNLYWYRQAAGRGLQLLFYSVGIGQISSEVPQNLSASRPQDRQFILSSKKLLLSDSGFYLCAWSVGVYSNQPQHFGDGTRLSIL.

V is TRBV9 and J is TRBJ2-1; no clear D gene. The CDR3 loop spans 13 amino acids. The germline V gene has CDR1 SGDLS and CDR2 YYNGEE. V lost 4 bases to trimming and J lost 9 bases, with 14 bases between them. The CDR3 nucleotides are TGTGCCAGCAGCCAGACTCGAGAGAGTGAGCAGTTCTTC. This translates into CASSQTRESEQFF. Using reference TRBV9 and TRBJ2-1 for the parts outside the CDR3, the full variable domain is DSGVTQTPKHLITATGQRVTLRCSPRSGDLSVYWYQQSLDQGLQFLIQYYNGEERAKGNILERFSAQQFPDLHSELNLSSLELGDSALYFCASSQTRESEQFFGPGTRLTVL.

The chain recombines TRBV7-2 with TRBJ2-3, with TRBD2 matching 8 bases. The CDR3 spans 17 residues. Trimming cost V 1 base and J 3 bases; bases outside gene matches: 9. Germline V gene data show CDR1 as SGHTA and CDR2 as FQGNSA. This chain's CDR3 is CASSLGTAGGGTDTQYF. Here the CDR3 DNA reads TGTGCCAGCAGCTTAGGTACGGCGGGAGGTGGGACAGATACGCAGTATTTT.

The V gene is TRBV27, the J gene TRBJ1-3; D unresolved. Germline loops: CDR1 MNHEY, CDR2 SMNVEV (reference sequence). V was pared by 9 bases and J by 2 bases, with 23 bases between. The CDR3 covers 17 residues. The chain's CDR3 is CASTNGYFPSPGNTIYF. The CDR3 nucleotides read TGTGCCAGTACAAACGGGTATTTCCCGTCTCCTGGAAACACCATATATTTT.